The rows below give T cell receptor beta chains drawn from one sample of a study of blood T cell repertoires in COVID-19. Generated by immunoSEQ multiplex PCR, the TCRdb table keeps only in-frame clones and is missing some. The sample has roughly 200,000 clones; about four fifths are singletons. Material: peripheral blood. The receptors stem from a man between 60 and 75 years old with acute or convalescent COVID-19. CDR3s leave out the opening cysteine and the closing phenylalanine or tryptophan.

v_call,j_call,cdr3_aa
TRBV28,TRBJ1-1,ASSPKPGQGNTEAF
TRBV9,TRBJ1-3,ASSETGNSGNTIY
TRBV10-1,TRBJ2-1,ASRFLLAGDTNEQF
TRBV7-3,TRBJ2-3,ASSRDRRDTDTQY
TRBV2,TRBJ1-1,ASSEALETGVTEAF
TRBV19,TRBJ1-4,ASSLRQGWVNEKLF
TRBV6-5,TRBJ1-1,ASSTSYRGEAF
TRBV13,TRBJ2-1,ASSLGPTPGLAGDGDEQF
TRBV11-2,TRBJ2-3,ASSLGPLAERESTDTQY
TRBV5-5,TRBJ1-1,ASSLVALVGTEAF
TRBV6-4,TRBJ1-6,ASSVGQLHYNSPLH
TRBV15,TRBJ1-3,ATSSTGFSSGNTIY
TRBV5-4,TRBJ2-7,ASSRDSYEQY
TRBV6-1,TRBJ1-3,ASSERDTIY
TRBV5-4,TRBJ2-5,ASSSGEETQY
TRBV6-5,TRBJ2-2,ASSSSGLNTGELF
TRBV19,TRBJ1-2,ATRQGARGYT
TRBV30,TRBJ2-5,AWSAAGGIETQY
TRBV11-2,TRBJ1-6,ASSLARGANQNLH
TRBV14,TRBJ1-3,ASSQGISGNTIY
TRBV6-5,TRBJ1-5,ASSTSTGFNQPQH
TRBV2,TRBJ2-3,ASRQGGDTQY
TRBV3-1/TRBV3-2,TRBJ2-7,ASSQDGTLRGWDGEQY
TRBV7-8,TRBJ2-2,ASSYRRTNSGELF
TRBV9,TRBJ1-6,ASSVSGLLNSPLH
TRBV19,TRBJ2-7,ASSTSGRANEQY
TRBV2,TRBJ2-1,ASSERWKAGGPQNEQF
TRBV6-6,TRBJ2-3,ASDASGAADTQY
TRBV7-3,TRBJ2-1,ASSRTGTSGYNEQF
TRBV21-1,TRBJ2-7,ASSIAGDRYEQY
TRBV7-2,TRBJ2-1,ASSGTSGGAVYEQF
TRBV7-9,TRBJ2-1,ASSFTSGMYNEQF
TRBV3-1/TRBV3-2,TRBJ2-7,ASSRGQGREQY
TRBV11-2,TRBJ1-1,ASSPVGRGFSGLNTEAF
TRBV29-1,TRBJ2-1,SVSRTGNNEQF
TRBV27,TRBJ1-5,ASRGESNQPQH